This is a list of T cell receptor beta chains from one sample in a study of lymphopenia after photon versus proton radiotherapy. Method: immunoSEQ multiplex PCR; TCRdb's copy keeps in-frame clones and lacks some. The sample consists of fewer than 30,000 clones, over 80% of them appearing once. The sample was peripheral blood, taken from a patient treated with photon-based radiotherapy. These receptors came from a woman aged 50 to 60 with pancreatic cancer. Each CDR3 is given with its conserved first and last residue. The order of the fields is CDR3 DNA, CDR3 protein, V gene, clone size, D gene, J gene. D genes are given only for firm matches. Expanded clones are given a class, and other clones once, few, many or no size at all.

TGTGCCAGCAGTAGACTAGCGGGAGGCACAGATACGCAGTATTTT	CASSRLAGGTDTQYF	TRBV6-4	.	TRBD2	TRBJ2-3
TGCAGCGTTGAGGGGGACAGGGAGTACGAGCAGTACTTC	CSVEGDREYEQYF	TRBV29-1	.	TRBD1	TRBJ2-7
TGTGCCAGCAGAAGGACCAACTATGGCTACACCTTC	CASRRTNYGYTF	TRBV28	.	.	TRBJ1-2
TGTGCCAGTAAAAGGGACAGTAAGACCGGGGAGCTGTTTTTT	CASKRDSKTGELFF	TRBV19	.	TRBD1	TRBJ2-2
TGTGCCAGCAGTGACTCCGGGACGGTGGATGGCTACACCTTC	CASSDSGTVDGYTF	TRBV28	.	.	TRBJ1-2
TGTGCCAGCACCATAACGACGGGTGATGAGCAGTTCTTC	CASTITTGDEQFF	TRBV7-9	.	.	TRBJ2-1
TGTGCCAGCAGCCCTCCTTCTAGCGGGAGAGGGGAGAATGAGCAGTTCTTC	CASSPPSSGRGENEQFF	TRBV7-2	.	TRBD2	TRBJ2-1
TGTGCCAGCAGCGTAGGACAGGGGGCATTATACGAGCAGTACTTC	CASSVGQGALYEQYF	TRBV9	.	TRBD1	TRBJ2-7
TGTGCCAGCTCCTCGGGACAAGTCACAGATACGCAGTATTTT	CASSSGQVTDTQYF	TRBV19	.	.	TRBJ2-3
TGTGCCAGCAGTGGCCCTCGGCAGCCCCAGCATTTT	CASSGPRQPQHF	TRBV2	.	.	TRBJ1-5
TGTGCCAGCAGTGAAACAGGGGCTCAGCCCCAGCATTTT	CASSETGAQPQHF	TRBV2	once	TRBD1	TRBJ1-5
TGTGCCAGCAGGACAGGGGGAGACACCGGGGAGCTGTTTTTT	CASRTGGDTGELFF	TRBV2	.	TRBD1	TRBJ2-2
TGTGCCACCACAGGGCGGGGAACAACAGATACGCAGTATTTT	CATTGRGTTDTQYF	TRBV7-2	.	.	TRBJ2-3
TGCGCCAGCAAAAAGTGGACTAGCGGATCCTACGAGCAGTACTTC	CASKKWTSGSYEQYF	TRBV23-1	once	TRBD2	TRBJ2-7
TGTGCCAGCTCACCCGCCGGAGGTCCGTCTGAGCAGTACTTC	CASSPAGGPSEQYF	TRBV18	few	.	TRBJ2-7
TGTGCCAGCAAAAGAGCGGGAGGGCCCAACACCGGGGAGCTGTTTTTT	CASKRAGGPNTGELFF	TRBV2	.	TRBD2	TRBJ2-2
TGTGCCAGCAGTAGCCCGCGACTAGCGGGAGGCCAGAGGCAGTACTTC	CASSSPRLAGGQRQYF	TRBV28	.	TRBD2	TRBJ2-7
TGTGCCAGCAGCATGGGAGACAGGGCGAAGGTGAACACTGAAGCTTTCTTT	CASSMGDRAKVNTEAFF	TRBV21-1	.	.	TRBJ1-1
TGTGCCAGCAGGGACAGGGTTTTGAGCGAGCAGTACTTC	CASRDRVLSEQYF	TRBV6-5	.	TRBD1	TRBJ2-7
TGTGCCAGCGGAGTGAGCCTCGAAGCTTTCTTT	CASGVSLEAFF	TRBV6-6	.	.	TRBJ1-1
TGTGCCAGCGGCGTGGGTGGAAACACCATATATTTT	CASGVGGNTIYF	TRBV25-1	.	.	TRBJ1-3
TGTGCCAGCAGTTATCAAAACGAGCAGTACTTC	CASSYQNEQYF	TRBV6-6	.	.	TRBJ2-7
TGCGCCAGCAGCCCGCGACAGGGGAGTCTGAACACTGAAGCTTTCTTT	CASSPRQGSLNTEAFF	TRBV5-1	.	TRBD1	TRBJ1-1
TGTGCCAGCAGTTACGTCCAGCCCGGGGAGCTGTTTTTT	CASSYVQPGELFF	TRBV6-5	.	.	TRBJ2-2
TGTGCCAGCAGCCAAGGGAGACCCCAAGAGACCCAGTACTTC	CASSQGRPQETQYF	TRBV14	.	.	TRBJ2-5
TGTGCCAGCAGGGGACTTCTTGTCACAGATACGCAGTATTTT	CASRGLLVTDTQYF	TRBV7-9	.	.	TRBJ2-3
TGTGCCAGCAGCTCATTGACGGACGATAATGAAAAACTGTTTTTT	CASSSLTDDNEKLFF	TRBV14	.	.	TRBJ1-4
TGTGCCAGCACGGGGGGAGGCGCTGAAGCTTTCTTT	CASTGGGAEAFF	TRBV28	.	.	TRBJ1-1
TGCGCCAGCAGCTTGGAACGGTCCTACAATGAGCAGTTCTTC	CASSLERSYNEQFF	TRBV5-1	large	.	TRBJ2-1
TGTGCCAGCTCACCATTTCAGGGGGGCACCGGGGAGCTGTTTTTT	CASSPFQGGTGELFF	TRBV18	.	.	TRBJ2-2
TGTGCCAGCAGCTTAGAGAGGTACCAGCTACGGAACACCATATATTTT	CASSLERYQLRNTIYF	TRBV7-8	.	.	TRBJ1-3
TGTGCCACCAGCGGTGGCAGGAGGGGATCTGGAAACACCATATATTTT	CATSGGRRGSGNTIYF	TRBV15	.	.	TRBJ1-3
TGCGCCAGCAGCCAAGGACACGAGCAGTACTTC	CASSQGHEQYF	TRBV4-3	.	.	TRBJ2-7
TGTGCCAGCAGCTTAGCTGGGGGGAGCTACACTGAAGCTTTCTTT	CASSLAGGSYTEAFF	TRBV7-9	.	.	TRBJ1-1
TGTGCCACCAGCAGGGACGAGGGGGACACTGAAGCTTTCTTT	CATSRDEGDTEAFF	TRBV15	few	.	TRBJ1-1
TGTGCCTGGAGTGCCCTAGGACAGGGAGGCACCCAGCATTTT	CAWSALGQGGTQHF	TRBV30	once	TRBD1	TRBJ1-5
TGTGCCAGTATAGTATTGGGCAGGGTTGAGGATCAGCCCCAGCATTTT	CASIVLGRVEDQPQHF	TRBV19	.	.	TRBJ1-5
TGTGCCAGCAGCTTAGTGGGAGGGATCACAGATACGCAGTATTTT	CASSLVGGITDTQYF	TRBV7-7	.	TRBD2	TRBJ2-3
TGTGCCATCAGTGAGTCGGAGACAGGGGGCACAGATACGCAGTATTTT	CAISESETGGTDTQYF	TRBV10-3	few	TRBD1	TRBJ2-3
TGTGCCAGCAGCCAAGGGGGCAACACTGAAGCTTTCTTT	CASSQGGNTEAFF	TRBV14	.	.	TRBJ1-1
TGTGCCAGCAGTGACGGAAATGAGCAGTTCTTC	CASSDGNEQFF	TRBV25-1	.	.	TRBJ2-1
TGTGCCAGCAGCCCTCGGACAGGGGGCGCAGAAGGCTACACCTTC	CASSPRTGGAEGYTF	TRBV7-2	.	TRBD1	TRBJ1-2
TGTGCCAGCCTAGCGGGAGTGCTCAATGAGCAGTTCTTC	CASLAGVLNEQFF	TRBV6-1	few	TRBD2	TRBJ2-1
TGTGCCAGTAGTATTTCGAAGAACTCCTACAATGAGCAGTTCTTC	CASSISKNSYNEQFF	TRBV19	.	.	TRBJ2-1
TGCGCCAGCAGCCCTCGAGGGGGCAGGGGGAACACTGAAGCTTTCTTT	CASSPRGGRGNTEAFF	TRBV5-1	.	TRBD1	TRBJ1-1